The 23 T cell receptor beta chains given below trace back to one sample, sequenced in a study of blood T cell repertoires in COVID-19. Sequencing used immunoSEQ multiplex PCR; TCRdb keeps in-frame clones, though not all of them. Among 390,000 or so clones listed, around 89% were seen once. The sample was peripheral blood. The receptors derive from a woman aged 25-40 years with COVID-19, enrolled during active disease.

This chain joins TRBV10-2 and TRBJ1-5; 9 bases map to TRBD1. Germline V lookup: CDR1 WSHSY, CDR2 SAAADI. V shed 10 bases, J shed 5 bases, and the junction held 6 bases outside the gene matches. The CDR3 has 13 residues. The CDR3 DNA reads TGCGCCACCGCGGACAGGGGCGATCAGCCCCAGCATTTT. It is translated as CATADRGDQPQHF.

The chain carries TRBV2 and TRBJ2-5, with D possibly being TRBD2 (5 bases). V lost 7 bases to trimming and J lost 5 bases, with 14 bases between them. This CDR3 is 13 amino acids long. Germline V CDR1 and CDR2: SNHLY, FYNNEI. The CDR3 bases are TGTGCCAGCATGGGCAGTCCGGGGGAGACCCAGTACTTC. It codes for CASMGSPGETQYF.

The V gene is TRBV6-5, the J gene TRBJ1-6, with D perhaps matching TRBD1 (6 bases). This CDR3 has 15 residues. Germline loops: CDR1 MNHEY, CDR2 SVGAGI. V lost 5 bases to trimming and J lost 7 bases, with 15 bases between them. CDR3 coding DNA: TGTGCCAGCAGTAGGACAGACTCCAGGAATTCACCCCTCCACTTT. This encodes CASSRTDSRNSPLHF.

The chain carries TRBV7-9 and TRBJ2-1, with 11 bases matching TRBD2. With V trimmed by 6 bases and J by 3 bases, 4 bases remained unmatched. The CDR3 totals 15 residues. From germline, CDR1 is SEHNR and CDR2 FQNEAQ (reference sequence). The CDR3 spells CASSPGTSGYNEQFF. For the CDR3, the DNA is TGTGCCAGCAGTCCCGGGACTAGCGGCTACAATGAGCAGTTCTTC.

Here the CDR3 reads CASSPRGPGQGVNEQFF. The CDR3 coding sequence is TGCGCCAGCAGCCCCCGAGGGCCGGGACAGGGGGTCAATGAGCAGTTCTTC. The chain recombines TRBV4-1 with TRBJ2-1, with TRBD1 matching over 11 bases. V shed 4 bases, J shed 6 bases, and the junction held 11 bases outside the gene matches. Germline assignment: CDR1 MGHRA and CDR2 YSYEKL. The CDR3 is 17 residues long.

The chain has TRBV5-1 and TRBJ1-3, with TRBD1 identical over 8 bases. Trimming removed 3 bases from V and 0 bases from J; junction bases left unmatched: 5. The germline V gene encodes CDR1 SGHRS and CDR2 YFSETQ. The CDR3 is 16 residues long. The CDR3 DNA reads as TGCGCCAGCAGCTCACGGACAGGGAGCTCTGGAAACACCATATATTTT. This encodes CASSSRTGSSGNTIYF.

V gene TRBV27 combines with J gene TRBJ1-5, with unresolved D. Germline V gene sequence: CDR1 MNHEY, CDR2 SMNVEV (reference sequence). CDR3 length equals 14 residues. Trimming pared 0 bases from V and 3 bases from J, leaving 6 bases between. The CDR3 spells CASSLSQINQPQHF. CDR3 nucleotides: TGTGCCAGCAGTTTATCACAGATCAATCAGCCCCAGCATTTT.

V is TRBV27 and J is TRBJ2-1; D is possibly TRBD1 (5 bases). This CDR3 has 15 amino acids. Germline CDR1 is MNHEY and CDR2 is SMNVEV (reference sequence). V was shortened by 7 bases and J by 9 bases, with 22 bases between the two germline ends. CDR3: CASTLNWDWGTEQFF. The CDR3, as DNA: TGTGCCAGCACCCTGAACTGGGATTGGGGCACTGAGCAGTTCTTC.

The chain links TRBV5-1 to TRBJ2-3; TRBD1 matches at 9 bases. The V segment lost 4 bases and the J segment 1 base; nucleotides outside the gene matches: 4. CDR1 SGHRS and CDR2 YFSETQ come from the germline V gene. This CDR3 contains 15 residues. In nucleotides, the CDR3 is TGCGCCAGCAGCAAACAGGGGGCCGGCACAGATACGCAGTATTTT. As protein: CASSKQGAGTDTQYF.

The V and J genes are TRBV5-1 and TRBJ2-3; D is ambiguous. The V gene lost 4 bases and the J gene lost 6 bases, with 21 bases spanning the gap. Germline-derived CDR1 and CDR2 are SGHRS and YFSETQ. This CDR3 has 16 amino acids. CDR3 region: CASSPGSLSPHDTQYF. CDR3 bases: TGCGCCAGCAGCCCCGGTAGCCTTAGCCCACATGATACGCAGTATTTT. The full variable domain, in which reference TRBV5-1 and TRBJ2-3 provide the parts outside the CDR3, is KAGVTQTPRYLIKTRGQQVTLSCSPISGHRSVSWYQQTPGQGLQFLFEYFSETQRNKGNFPGRFSGRQFSNSRSEMNVSTLELGDSALYLCASSPGSLSPHDTQYFGPGTRLTVL.

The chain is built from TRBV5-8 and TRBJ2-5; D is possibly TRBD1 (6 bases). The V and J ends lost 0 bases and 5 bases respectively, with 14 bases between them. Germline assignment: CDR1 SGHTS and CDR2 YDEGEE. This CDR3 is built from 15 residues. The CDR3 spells CASSLGQGSAETQYF. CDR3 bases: TGTGCCAGCAGCTTGGGGCAGGGGTCGGCGGAGACCCAGTACTTC.

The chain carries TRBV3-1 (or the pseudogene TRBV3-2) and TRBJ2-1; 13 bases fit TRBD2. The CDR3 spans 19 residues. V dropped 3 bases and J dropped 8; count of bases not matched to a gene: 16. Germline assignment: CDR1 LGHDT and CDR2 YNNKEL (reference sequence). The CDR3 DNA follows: TGTGCCAGCAGCCACCTTTACCGGACTAGCGGGAGCAGTATCCATGAGCAGTTCTTC. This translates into CASSHLYRTSGSSIHEQFF.

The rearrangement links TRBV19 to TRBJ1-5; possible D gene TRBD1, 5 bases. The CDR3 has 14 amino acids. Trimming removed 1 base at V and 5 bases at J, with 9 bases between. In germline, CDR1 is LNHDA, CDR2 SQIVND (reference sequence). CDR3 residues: CASSIGQGYQPQHF. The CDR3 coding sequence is TGTGCCAGTAGTATAGGTCAGGGATATCAGCCCCAGCATTTT.

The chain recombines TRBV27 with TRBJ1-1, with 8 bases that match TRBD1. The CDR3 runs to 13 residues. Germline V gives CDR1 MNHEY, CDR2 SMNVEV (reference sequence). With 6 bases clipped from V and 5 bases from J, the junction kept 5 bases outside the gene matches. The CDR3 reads CASRDRDGTEAFF. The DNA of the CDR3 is TGTGCCAGCAGGGACAGGGATGGAACTGAAGCTTTCTTT.

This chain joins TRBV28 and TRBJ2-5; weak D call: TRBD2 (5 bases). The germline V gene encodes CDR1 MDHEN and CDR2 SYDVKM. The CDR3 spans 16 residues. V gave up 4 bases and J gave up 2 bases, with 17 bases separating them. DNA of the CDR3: TGTGCCAGCAGTTCGCCGCCGGGATCGTGGCAAGAGACCCAGTACTTC. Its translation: CASSSPPGSWQETQYF.

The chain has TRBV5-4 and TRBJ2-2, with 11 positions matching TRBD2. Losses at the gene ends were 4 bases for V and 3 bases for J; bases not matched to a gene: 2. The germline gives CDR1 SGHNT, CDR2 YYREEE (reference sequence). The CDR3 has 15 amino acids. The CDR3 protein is CASSGTSGYTGELFF. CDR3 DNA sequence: TGTGCCAGCAGCGGGACTAGCGGTTACACCGGGGAGCTGTTTTTT. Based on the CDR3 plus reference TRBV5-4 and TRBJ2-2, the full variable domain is ETGVTQSPTHLIKTRGQQVTLRCSSQSGHNTVSWYQQALGQGPQFIFQYYREEENGRGNFPPRFSGLQFPNYSSELNVNALELDDSALYLCASSGTSGYTGELFFGEGSRLTVL.

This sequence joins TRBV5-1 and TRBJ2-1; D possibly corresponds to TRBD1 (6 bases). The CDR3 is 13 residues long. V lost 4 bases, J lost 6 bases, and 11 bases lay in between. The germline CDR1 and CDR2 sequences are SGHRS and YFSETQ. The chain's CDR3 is CASSTGTINEQFF. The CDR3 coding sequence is TGCGCCAGCAGCACAGGGACAATCAATGAGCAGTTCTTC.

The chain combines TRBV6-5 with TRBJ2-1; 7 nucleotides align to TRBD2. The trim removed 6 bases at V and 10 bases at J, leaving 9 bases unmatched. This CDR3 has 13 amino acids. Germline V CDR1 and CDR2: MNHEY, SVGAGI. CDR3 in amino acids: CASSLRTSNEQFF. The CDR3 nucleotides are TGTGCCAGCAGCCTTCGGACTAGTAACGAGCAGTTCTTC.

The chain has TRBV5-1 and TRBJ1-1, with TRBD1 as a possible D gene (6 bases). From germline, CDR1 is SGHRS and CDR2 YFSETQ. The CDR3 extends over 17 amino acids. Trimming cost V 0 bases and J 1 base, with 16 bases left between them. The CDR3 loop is CASSLAHSPGQNTEAFF. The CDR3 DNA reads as TGCGCCAGCAGCTTGGCCCATAGCCCGGGACAGAACACTGAAGCTTTCTTT.

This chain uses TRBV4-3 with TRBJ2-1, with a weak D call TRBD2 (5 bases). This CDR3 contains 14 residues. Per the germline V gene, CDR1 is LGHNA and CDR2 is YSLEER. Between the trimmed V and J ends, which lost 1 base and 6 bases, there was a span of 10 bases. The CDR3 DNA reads TGCGCCAGCAGCCAAGGCTTTAGCGCCAATGAGCAGTTCTTC. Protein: CASSQGFSANEQFF.

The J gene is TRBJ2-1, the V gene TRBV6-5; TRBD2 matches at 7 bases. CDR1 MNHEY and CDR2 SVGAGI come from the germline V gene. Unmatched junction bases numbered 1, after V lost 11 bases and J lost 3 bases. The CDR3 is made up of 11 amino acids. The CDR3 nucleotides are TGTGCCGCTAGCGGCTACAATGAGCAGTTCTTC. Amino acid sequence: CAASGYNEQFF.

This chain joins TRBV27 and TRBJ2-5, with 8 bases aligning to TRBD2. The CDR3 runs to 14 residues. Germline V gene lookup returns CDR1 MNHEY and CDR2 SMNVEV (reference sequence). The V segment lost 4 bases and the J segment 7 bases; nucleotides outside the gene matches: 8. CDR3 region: CASSSTGGRGTQYF. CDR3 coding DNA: TGTGCCAGCAGTTCAACGGGGGGGAGGGGGACCCAGTACTTC.

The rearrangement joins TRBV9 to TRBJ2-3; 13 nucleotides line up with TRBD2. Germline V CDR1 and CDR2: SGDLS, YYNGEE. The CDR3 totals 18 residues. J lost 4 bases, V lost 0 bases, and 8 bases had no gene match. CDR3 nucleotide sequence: TGTGCCAGCAGCGTAGCTTCCGGACTAGCGGGAGCGGCAGATACGCAGTATTTT. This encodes CASSVASGLAGAADTQYF. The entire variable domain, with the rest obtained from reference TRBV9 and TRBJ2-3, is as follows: DSGVTQTPKHLITATGQRVTLRCSPRSGDLSVYWYQQSLDQGLQFLIQYYNGEERAKGNILERFSAQQFPDLHSELNLSSLELGDSALYFCASSVASGLAGAADTQYFGPGTRLTVL.